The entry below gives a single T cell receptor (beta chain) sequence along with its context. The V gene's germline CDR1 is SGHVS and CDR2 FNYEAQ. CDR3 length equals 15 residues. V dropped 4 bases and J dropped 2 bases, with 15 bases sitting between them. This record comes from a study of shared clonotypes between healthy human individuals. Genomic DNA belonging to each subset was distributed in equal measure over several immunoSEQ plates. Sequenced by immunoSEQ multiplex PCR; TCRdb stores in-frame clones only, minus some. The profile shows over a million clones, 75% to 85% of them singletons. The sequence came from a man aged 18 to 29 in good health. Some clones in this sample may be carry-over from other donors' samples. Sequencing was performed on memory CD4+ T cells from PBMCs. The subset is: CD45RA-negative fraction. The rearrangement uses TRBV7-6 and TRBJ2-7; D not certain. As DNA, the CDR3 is TGTGCCAGCAGCTCCTCGTCTGGGTCTGCCTACGAGCAGTACTTC. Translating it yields CASSSSSGSAYEQYF.